This T cell receptor beta chain was retrieved from a study of blood T cell repertoires in COVID-19 (dated by TCRdb to the early 2020s). A note on the overall study: Samples covering the acute and convalescent phases of COVID-19 were provided by collaborators in the United States, Italy and Spain. The material from the prospective study consisted of cDNA or gDNA derived from T cells, B-cell-depleted T cells, or PBMCs. Subjects who had been exposed to COVID-19, were actively infected with it, or had recovered from it provided the deeply sampled blood TCRbeta repertoires that made up the dataset. The repertoires were released in a freely available public database intended as a resource for research on the immune response to SARS-CoV-2. Samples came from the ongoing ImmuneRACE study (first 160 participants) plus 1,254 subjects from 6 global collaborators. Sample metadata almost always included a de-identified subject ID, COVID-19 status, age in years and sex. Where HLA class I and class II types were available, the types were taken from metadata supplied by the sample provider, not from assay-based typing. On the study overall, not on this receptor specifically: The amount of clinical and demographic metadata varied by source and participant and was provided uncurated.

Collaborating institutions collected whole blood in K2EDTA tubes following their own protocols. For TCRbeta analysis, collaborators shipped samples as frozen whole blood, isolated PBMCs, or DNA extracted from either of those sample types. For this clone: Its cognate antigen has yet to be identified. Per-nucleotide qualities are absent, and no much larger clonotype sits a single base away.

The immunoSEQ Assay, a bias-controlled multiplex PCR, was used to amplify TCRbeta CDR3 regions from genomic DNA. The paper's data handling went like this. Nucleated cell counts per sample were estimated from amplification of reference gene primers within the assay. To quantify the absolute abundance of each unique TCRbeta CDR3 rearrangement, sequence reads were collapsed and filtered. Productive Simpson clonality was computed per sample as the square root of Simpson's diversity index over productive rearrangements. The immuneACCESS repertoire file appears here via TCRdb, limited to in-frame rearrangements. These files lack a portion of the clones; in checked studies, under half of the deficit traces to unresolved V genes, and the cause of the others is not known. V and J calls and clone size follow that table, whereas D and trimming were derived from the DNA. The sample includes 150,000 to 160,000 clones, with about 85% observed a single time. The ten most abundant clones make up more than 2% of the sample.

Cut back by 6 bases and 7 bases, the V and J ends lie 12 bases apart. Including cysteine and phenylalanine, the CDR3 has 13 amino acids. The sequence is cut down to CDR3 DNA, 39 bases in frame from base 1. Per the germline V gene (reference sequence), LNHDA is the CDR1 and SQIVND is the CDR2. Sequenced input: peripheral blood. The clonotype was recovered from a woman in her 70s with acute or convalescent COVID-19. The sequence links TRBV19 to TRBJ1-4, and the D gene may be TRBD1, 5 bases matching. In nucleotide form, the sequence is TGTGCCAGTAGGGACACCGTCGGTGAAAAACTGTTTTTT. It specifies CASRDTVGEKLFF.